A selection of T cell receptor beta chains follows, all from one sample in a study of blood T cell repertoires in COVID-19. Some clones are missing from TCRdb's copy, which holds only in-frame ones; the method was immunoSEQ multiplex PCR. The sample lists tens of thousands of clones, approximately 89% occurring once. Sequences were obtained from peripheral blood. These receptor sequences come from a man in his fifties with acute or convalescent COVID-19. Each CDR3 is given with its conserved first and last residue. The D gene is left open where the match is weak. Some rows mark clone size as missing; the rest say once, few, many or name a class of expanded clone.

v_gene: TRBV28
abundance: .
d_gene: .
j_gene: TRBJ2-3
CDR3aa: CASSLRTSSTDTQYF
CDR3nt: TGTGCCAGCAGTTTGCGTACTAGTAGCACAGATACGCAGTATTTT

v_gene: TRBV7-2
abundance: .
d_gene: TRBD1
j_gene: TRBJ1-1
CDR3aa: CASTRSDRDETEAFF
CDR3nt: TGTGCCAGCACCCGATCAGACAGGGACGAGACTGAAGCTTTCTTT

v_gene: TRBV11-2
abundance: .
d_gene: .
j_gene: TRBJ2-7
CDR3aa: CASSLGSDDYEQYF
CDR3nt: TGTGCCAGCAGCTTAGGCAGTGATGACTACGAGCAGTACTTC

v_gene: TRBV7-8
abundance: .
d_gene: TRBD2
j_gene: TRBJ2-7
CDR3aa: CASSLAASGYSYEQYF
CDR3nt: TGTGCCAGCAGCTTAGCCGCTAGCGGATACTCCTACGAGCAGTACTTC

v_gene: TRBV30
abundance: .
d_gene: .
j_gene: TRBJ1-2
CDR3aa: CAWGVEYRSGYTF
CDR3nt: TGTGCCTGGGGAGTTGAGTATCGAAGTGGCTACACCTTC

v_gene: TRBV18
abundance: .
d_gene: TRBD1
j_gene: TRBJ1-3
CDR3aa: CASSPKARGQSGNTIYF
CDR3nt: TGTGCCAGCTCTCCCAAGGCAAGGGGACAGTCGGGAAACACCATATATTTT

v_gene: TRBV13
abundance: .
d_gene: TRBD2
j_gene: TRBJ2-5
CDR3aa: CASSLARLAGNQTQYF
CDR3nt: TGTGCCAGCAGCTTGGCCCGACTAGCGGGAAACCAGACCCAGTACTTC

v_gene: TRBV5-4
abundance: .
d_gene: TRBD1
j_gene: TRBJ2-7
CDR3aa: CASSLLGGLSYEQYF
CDR3nt: TGTGCCAGCAGCCTTTTAGGGGGCCTATCCTACGAGCAGTACTTC

v_gene: TRBV6-1
abundance: .
d_gene: .
j_gene: TRBJ2-3
CDR3aa: CASSESGADSDTQYF
CDR3nt: TGTGCCAGCAGTGAATCGGGAGCGGACTCAGATACGCAGTATTTT

v_gene: TRBV5-1
abundance: .
d_gene: TRBD1
j_gene: TRBJ1-3
CDR3aa: CASTPTGGGPGNTIYF
CDR3nt: TGCGCCAGCACCCCTACAGGGGGTGGTCCTGGAAACACCATATATTTT

v_gene: TRBV4-2
abundance: .
d_gene: TRBD1
j_gene: TRBJ1-2
CDR3aa: CASSQAADRGAYGYTF
CDR3nt: TGTGCCAGCAGCCAAGCTGCGGACAGGGGAGCCTATGGCTACACCTTC

v_gene: TRBV10-1
abundance: .
d_gene: TRBD1
j_gene: TRBJ1-2
CDR3aa: CASTTRGAGGAFRHGYTF
CDR3nt: TGCGCCAGCACTACCCGCGGGGCAGGGGGCGCATTCCGACATGGCTACACCTTC

v_gene: TRBV24-1
abundance: .
d_gene: .
j_gene: TRBJ2-2
CDR3aa: CATSKTLNTGELFF
CDR3nt: TGTGCCACCAGCAAGACTCTGAACACCGGGGAGCTGTTTTTT

v_gene: TRBV5-5
abundance: .
d_gene: .
j_gene: TRBJ1-2
CDR3aa: CASSLRLTYGYTF
CDR3nt: TGTGCCAGCAGCTTGAGACTGACCTATGGCTACACCTTC

v_gene: TRBV5-6
abundance: .
d_gene: .
j_gene: TRBJ1-1
CDR3aa: CASSPAGVKGTEAFF
CDR3nt: TGTGCCAGCAGCCCGGCAGGGGTGAAGGGCACTGAAGCTTTCTTT

v_gene: TRBV7-6
abundance: once
d_gene: .
j_gene: TRBJ2-2
CDR3aa: CASNRGGTGELFF
CDR3nt: TGTGCCAGCAATAGAGGGGGCACCGGGGAGCTGTTTTTT

v_gene: TRBV5-1
abundance: .
d_gene: TRBD2
j_gene: TRBJ2-5
CDR3aa: CASSSRYSGGQETQYF
CDR3nt: TGCGCCAGCAGCTCCCGGTATAGCGGGGGGCAAGAGACCCAGTACTTC

v_gene: TRBV18
abundance: once
d_gene: TRBD1
j_gene: TRBJ2-5
CDR3aa: CASSPPGQQETQYF
CDR3nt: TGTGCCAGCTCACCCCCGGGACAGCAAGAGACCCAGTACTTC

v_gene: TRBV27
abundance: .
d_gene: .
j_gene: TRBJ2-1
CDR3aa: CASSSVSNEQFF
CDR3nt: TGTGCCAGCAGCTCGGTTAGTAATGAGCAGTTCTTC

v_gene: TRBV15
abundance: .
d_gene: TRBD2
j_gene: TRBJ2-7
CDR3aa: CATSDRLAGGFYEQYF
CDR3nt: TGTGCCACCAGTGACCGTCTAGCGGGAGGGTTTTACGAGCAGTACTTC

v_gene: TRBV3-1/TRBV3-2
abundance: once
d_gene: TRBD1
j_gene: TRBJ1-1
CDR3aa: CASSQERDRLNTEAFF
CDR3nt: TGTGCCAGCAGCCAAGAAAGGGACAGACTGAACACTGAAGCTTTCTTT

v_gene: TRBV2
abundance: once
d_gene: .
j_gene: TRBJ2-3
CDR3aa: CASKLALTDTQYF
CDR3nt: TGTGCCAGCAAACTAGCCCTCACAGATACGCAGTATTTT

v_gene: TRBV12-3/TRBV12-4
abundance: .
d_gene: .
j_gene: TRBJ1-2
CDR3aa: CASTLGVSYGYTF
CDR3nt: TGTGCCAGCACTCTAGGGGTCTCGTATGGCTACACCTTC

v_gene: TRBV19
abundance: .
d_gene: .
j_gene: TRBJ1-2
CDR3aa: CASSTLTLQLPYGYTF
CDR3nt: TGTGCCAGTAGTACATTGACCCTTCAACTACCCTATGGCTACACCTTC

v_gene: TRBV5-4
abundance: .
d_gene: TRBD2
j_gene: TRBJ2-1
CDR3aa: CASSFKREGRNEQFF
CDR3nt: TGTGCCAGCAGCTTTAAGCGGGAGGGCCGCAATGAGCAGTTCTTC

v_gene: TRBV6-5
abundance: .
d_gene: .
j_gene: TRBJ2-3
CDR3aa: CASVVPPPVDTQYF
CDR3nt: TGTGCCAGCGTAGTACCCCCGCCGGTAGATACGCAGTATTTT

v_gene: TRBV5-6
abundance: .
d_gene: .
j_gene: TRBJ2-1
CDR3aa: CASSSQIREKQFF
CDR3nt: TGTGCCAGCAGCTCCCAGATCCGGGAAAAGCAGTTCTTC

v_gene: TRBV18
abundance: .
d_gene: TRBD2
j_gene: TRBJ2-1
CDR3aa: CASSPSGGQSYNEQFF
CDR3nt: TGTGCCAGCTCACCGAGCGGGGGGCAGTCCTACAATGAGCAGTTCTTC

v_gene: TRBV11-2
abundance: .
d_gene: TRBD2
j_gene: TRBJ2-7
CDR3aa: CASSLAGGPIEQYF
CDR3nt: TGTGCCAGCAGCTTAGCGGGAGGGCCGATCGAGCAGTACTTC

v_gene: TRBV27
abundance: .
d_gene: TRBD1
j_gene: TRBJ2-3
CDR3aa: CASSLFSPGTGTDTQYF
CDR3nt: TGTGCCAGCAGTTTATTCTCCCCCGGGACAGGGACAGATACGCAGTATTTT

v_gene: TRBV9
abundance: few
d_gene: .
j_gene: TRBJ2-1
CDR3aa: CASSVGRSSYNEQFF
CDR3nt: TGTGCCAGCAGCGTAGGGCGGAGCTCCTACAATGAGCAGTTCTTC

v_gene: TRBV18
abundance: .
d_gene: TRBD2
j_gene: TRBJ2-7
CDR3aa: CASSPPAGTSGTYEQYF
CDR3nt: TGTGCCAGCTCACCACCCGCCGGGACTAGCGGTACCTACGAGCAGTACTTC

v_gene: TRBV11-1
abundance: few
d_gene: TRBD1
j_gene: TRBJ2-5
CDR3aa: CASSRGQQETQYF
CDR3nt: TGTGCCAGCAGCCGGGGACAGCAAGAGACCCAGTACTTC

v_gene: TRBV5-1
abundance: .
d_gene: TRBD1
j_gene: TRBJ2-5
CDR3aa: CASSLGQGFETQYF
CDR3nt: TGCGCCAGCAGCTTGGGACAGGGGTTTGAGACCCAGTACTTC

v_gene: TRBV3-1/TRBV3-2
abundance: .
d_gene: TRBD1
j_gene: TRBJ1-6
CDR3aa: CASSSGQGNSPLHF
CDR3nt: TGTGCCAGCAGCTCGGGACAGGGAAACTCACCCCTCCACTTT

v_gene: TRBV19
abundance: .
d_gene: TRBD1
j_gene: TRBJ1-5
CDR3aa: CASNIDRDEPQHF
CDR3nt: TGTGCCAGTAATATTGACAGGGATGAGCCCCAGCATTTT

v_gene: TRBV2
abundance: .
d_gene: .
j_gene: TRBJ1-3
CDR3aa: CASSEQGTLSGNTIYF
CDR3nt: TGTGCCAGCAGTGAACAGGGCACTCTCTCTGGAAACACCATATATTTT

v_gene: TRBV19
abundance: .
d_gene: .
j_gene: TRBJ2-1
CDR3aa: CASSPRDTDYNEQFF
CDR3nt: TGTGCCAGTAGCCCCCGGGACACAGATTACAATGAGCAGTTCTTC